A selection of T cell receptor beta chains follows, all from one sample in a study of T cell responses to AZD1222 COVID-19 vaccine. The assay was immunoSEQ multiplex PCR, and TCRdb's table has in-frame clones only and misses some. This sample carries 100,000 to 120,000 clones, around 85% of them seen once, and the ten largest clones take roughly 5%. This specimen consisted of peripheral blood, obtained on day 0 of AZD1222 vaccination. The receptors were gathered from an adult in good health. Both conserved end residues are trimmed from each CDR3.

cdr3_aa	v_call	j_call
ASSPPNADRAVEF	TRBV18	TRBJ2-1
ASKSRDSSYEQY	TRBV6-6	TRBJ2-7
ASSPASGHSYEQY	TRBV14	TRBJ2-7
ASSFLLAGTYNEQF	TRBV7-9	TRBJ2-1
ASSIRRQGNTEAF	TRBV19	TRBJ1-1
ASSTTANTEAF	TRBV6-5	TRBJ1-1
ASSLTGVNTEAF	TRBV6-5	TRBJ1-1
ASSKGLAGTGELF	TRBV13	TRBJ2-2
ASSRQNSYNEQF	TRBV11-3	TRBJ2-1
ASSQDARAGDQETQY	TRBV4-3	TRBJ2-5
ASSQAVRGRGEQF	TRBV4-2	TRBJ2-1
ASSGTRGTAEAF	TRBV7-3	TRBJ1-1
ASSTGTVFLAELF	TRBV19	TRBJ2-2
ASSSRGQGAYEQY	TRBV28	TRBJ2-7
ASSLSGTGGNTIY	TRBV4-3	TRBJ1-3
ASSPGRVSGYT	TRBV5-6	TRBJ1-2
ASSLDLAGEYGYT	TRBV5-8	TRBJ1-2
ASSIHEGGNTDTQY	TRBV19	TRBJ2-3
ATSRPGQGASEAF	TRBV15	TRBJ1-1
ASQSGEREQY	TRBV7-2	TRBJ2-7
ASSQSLLADGTDTQY	TRBV14	TRBJ2-3
ASSEYHRGTSYEQY	TRBV25-1	TRBJ2-7
SEGGNTEAF	TRBV20-1	TRBJ1-1
ASSSYRGANEQY	TRBV27	TRBJ2-7
ASSPLGSGANVLT	TRBV6-5	TRBJ2-6
ASSVSYEQY	TRBV5-4	TRBJ2-7
ASSRRELAYEQY	TRBV18	TRBJ2-7
ASSETQGRTEAF	TRBV6-1	TRBJ1-1
ASSPGQWETQY	TRBV19	TRBJ2-5
ASSPNRDYGYT	TRBV7-2	TRBJ1-2
ASSVSAAGPSYNEQF	TRBV9	TRBJ2-1
ASNYRDRGTDTQY	TRBV11-3	TRBJ2-3
ASRPPGSASGNTIY	TRBV7-2	TRBJ1-3
ATTALTGGNEQY	TRBV18	TRBJ2-7
ASSLVLLGGTEAF	TRBV7-2	TRBJ1-1
ASSLAIGSYEQY	TRBV27	TRBJ2-7
ASSYEDEGYSPLH	TRBV6-2/TRBV6-3	TRBJ1-6
AWRRRGIGELF	TRBV30	TRBJ2-2
ASSLESGGYNEQF	TRBV7-9	TRBJ2-1
ASSLGPSNNSPLH	TRBV7-2	TRBJ1-6
ASSSDLLAGGTDTQY	TRBV9	TRBJ2-3
ASTPRGGGHEQF	TRBV5-4	TRBJ2-1
AADPGQGWQPQH	TRBV19	TRBJ1-5
ASIPRQGYGYT	TRBV6-5	TRBJ1-2
ASNPTGSSYEQY	TRBV19	TRBJ2-7
ASSQGLARPTGELF	TRBV3-1/TRBV3-2	TRBJ2-2
ASSFAGSYEQY	TRBV5-1	TRBJ2-7
ASSQVARVGRNTIY	TRBV4-3	TRBJ1-3
ASSTRAFSYEQY	TRBV4-3	TRBJ2-7
ASSLPGVSGSF	TRBV11-2	TRBJ1-1
ASSPVERGTHEQY	TRBV5-1	TRBJ2-7
ASTGRLGEGQPQH	TRBV2	TRBJ1-5
ASRDRVLGQF	TRBV10-1	TRBJ2-1